This T cell receptor (beta chain) was obtained from a study of cytomegalovirus exposure and HLA in healthy donors. In its sample, this clone was seen once. Its antigen is not known. General observations from the study: Later analysis showed most CMV-associated TCR beta chains appearing HLA-restricted. In a later analysis, at a false discovery rate of 0.05, about 17,000 TCR beta sequences matched HLA alleles. DRB1 had the most TCR associations and HLA-C the fewest, a later analysis found, with rates varying by HLA locus. An observed cluster of highly shared sequence variants was recorded as a likely sequencing artifact.

It was with 60 Vbeta and 13 Jbeta primers that the PCR ran. Method: immunoSEQ multiplex PCR; TCRdb's copy keeps in-frame clones and lacks some. The profile shows approximately 220,000 clones, approximately 82% of them singletons. From germline, CDR1 is LNHDA and CDR2 SQIVND (reference sequence). The CDR3 contains 15 residues. The J segment lost 11 bases and the V segment lost 5 bases, leaving 15 bases of the junction unmatched. The clonotype originates from a young man in good health and CMV-seronegative. The chain joins TRBV19 to TRBJ1-5; 7 bases are a match to TRBD1. Sequenced input: PBMCs. The DNA for the CDR3 is TGTGCCAGTAGTCCCACAGGGGAGGTATCAACCGCCCAGCATTTT. This translates into CASSPTGEVSTAQHF.